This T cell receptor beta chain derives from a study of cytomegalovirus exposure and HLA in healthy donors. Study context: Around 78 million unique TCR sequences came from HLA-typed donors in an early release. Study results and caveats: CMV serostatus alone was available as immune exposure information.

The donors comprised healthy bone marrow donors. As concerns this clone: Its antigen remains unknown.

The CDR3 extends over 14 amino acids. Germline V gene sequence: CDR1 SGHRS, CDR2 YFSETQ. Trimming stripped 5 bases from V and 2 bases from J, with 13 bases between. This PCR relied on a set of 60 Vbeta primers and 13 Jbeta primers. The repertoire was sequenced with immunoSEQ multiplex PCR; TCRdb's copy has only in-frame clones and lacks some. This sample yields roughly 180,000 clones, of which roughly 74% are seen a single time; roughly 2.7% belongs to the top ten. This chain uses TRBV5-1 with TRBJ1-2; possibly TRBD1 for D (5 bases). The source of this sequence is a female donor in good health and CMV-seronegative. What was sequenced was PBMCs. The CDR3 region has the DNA TGCGCCAGCAGACCGACGACAGAGAACTATGGCTACACCTTC. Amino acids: CASRPTTENYGYTF.